The clone carrying this T cell receptor beta chain was found a few times. Its antigen is currently unknown. The data stem from a study of HIV-infected patients and healthy controls. The repertoire came from unfractionated whole blood and reflected all unsorted peripheral T cells. The RNA source was an approximately 2.5 ml peripheral blood draw. This CDR3 has 12 amino acids. Per the germline V gene, CDR1 is DFQATT and CDR2 is SNEGSKA (reference sequence). V was cut by 3 bases and J by 4 bases, with 8 bases left in between. Notes on the study in general: Compared with untreated HIV+ repertoires, healthy controls showed roughly threefold more distinct CDR3s and higher Shannon diversity.

Alpha and beta constant-region primers primed reverse transcription of around 500 ng RNA. Each of the alpha and beta chains got its own library through chain-specific third strand synthesis with indices. TCRdb analysed the 5' RACE reads with MiXCR anew, one entry per CDR3 protein. There are 9,900 or so distinct CDR3 sequences in the sample; roughly 4.8% occur only once, and approximately 15% lies in the top ten. The chain is built from TRBV20-1 and TRBJ2-3; unclear D gene. The TCR was taken from an adult with HIV infection. This specimen was blood, taken before antiretroviral therapy. The CDR3 DNA follows: TGCAGTGCTAGTCGACCACCAGATACGCAGTATTTT. Translating it yields CSASRPPDTQYF.